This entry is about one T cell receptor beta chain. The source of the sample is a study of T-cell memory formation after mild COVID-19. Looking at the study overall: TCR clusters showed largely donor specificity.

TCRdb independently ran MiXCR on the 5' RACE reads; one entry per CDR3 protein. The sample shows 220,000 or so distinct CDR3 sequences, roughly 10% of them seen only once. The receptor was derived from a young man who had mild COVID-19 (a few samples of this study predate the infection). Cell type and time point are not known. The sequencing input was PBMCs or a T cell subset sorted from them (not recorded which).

CDR3 protein: CATSEGGQGAQPQHF. In DNA form, the CDR3 reads TGTGCCACCAGTGAGGGTGGACAGGGGGCTCAGCCCCAGCATTTT. This chain uses TRBV24-1 with TRBJ1-5; 11 bases map to TRBD1. Germline CDR1 reads KGHDR; CDR2 reads SFDVKD. The V and J ends lost 4 bases and 6 bases, in that order; junction bases with no gene match: 4. The CDR3 sequence is 15 residues long.